The clone carrying this T cell receptor beta chain was observed many times. Its antigen is as yet unknown. The sample belongs to a study of T cells in Graves' hyperthyroidism and ophthalmopathy. Study observations and caveats: Clonotypes that were expanded in thyroid above 0.001 mostly appeared in blood too.

Diagnostic decisions used clinical symptoms, serum thyroxine and TRAb, thyroid ultrasound and orbital computed tomography. The CDR3 regions of TCR beta were amplified from RNA transcripts. The study used the HTBI primer set for a first-round RT-PCR of the TCR CDR3. Via MiXCR, TCRdb re-called the multiplex PCR reads, giving one row per CDR3 protein. The data hold around 620,000 distinct CDR3 sequences, with 16% observed a single time. V gave up 4 bases and J gave up 0 bases, with 7 bases separating them. Germline CDR1 is SGHTA and CDR2 is FQGNSA. The CDR3 consists of 14 residues. The genes are TRBV7-2 and TRBJ1-5; D may be TRBD1 (5 bases). The sequence was collected from a woman aged 25 to 39 with Graves' hyperthyroidism. Sequences were obtained from blood. Here the CDR3 reads CASSWTNSNQPQHF. The CDR3, as DNA: TGTGCCAGCAGCTGGACAAATAGCAATCAGCCCCAGCATTTT. Drawing the rest from reference TRBV7-2 and TRBJ1-5, the complete variable domain is GAGVSQSPSNKVTEKGKDVELRCDPISGHTALYWYRQSLGQGLEFLIYFQGNSAPDKSGLPSDRFSAERTGGSVSTLTIQRTQQEDSAVYLCASSWTNSNQPQHFGDGTRLSIL.